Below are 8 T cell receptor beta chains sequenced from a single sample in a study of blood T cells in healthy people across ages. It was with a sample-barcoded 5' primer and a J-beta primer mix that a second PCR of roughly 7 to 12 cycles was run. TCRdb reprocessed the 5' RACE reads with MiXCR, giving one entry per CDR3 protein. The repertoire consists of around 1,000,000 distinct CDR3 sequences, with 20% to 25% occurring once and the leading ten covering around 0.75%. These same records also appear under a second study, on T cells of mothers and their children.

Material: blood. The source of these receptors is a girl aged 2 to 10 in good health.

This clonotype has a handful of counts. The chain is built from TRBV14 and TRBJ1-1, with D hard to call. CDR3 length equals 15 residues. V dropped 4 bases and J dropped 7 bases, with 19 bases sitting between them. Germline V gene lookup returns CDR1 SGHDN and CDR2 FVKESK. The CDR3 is CASSRPEAGKVEAFF. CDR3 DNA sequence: TGTGCCAGCAGCCGCCCCGAGGCGGGCAAGGTTGAAGCTTTCTTT.

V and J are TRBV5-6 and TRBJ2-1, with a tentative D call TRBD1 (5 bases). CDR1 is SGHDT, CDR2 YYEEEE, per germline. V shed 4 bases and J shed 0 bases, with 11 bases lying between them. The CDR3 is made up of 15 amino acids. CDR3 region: CASSRWGDSYNEQFF. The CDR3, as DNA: TGTGCCAGCAGCCGGTGGGGCGACTCCTACAATGAGCAGTTCTTC.

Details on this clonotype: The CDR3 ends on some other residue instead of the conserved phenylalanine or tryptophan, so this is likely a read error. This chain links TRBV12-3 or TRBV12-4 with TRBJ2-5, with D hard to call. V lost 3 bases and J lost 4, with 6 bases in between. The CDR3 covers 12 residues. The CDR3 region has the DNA TGTGCCAGCAGTTTGGACGGAGAGACCCAGTACTTG. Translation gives CASSLDGETQYL.

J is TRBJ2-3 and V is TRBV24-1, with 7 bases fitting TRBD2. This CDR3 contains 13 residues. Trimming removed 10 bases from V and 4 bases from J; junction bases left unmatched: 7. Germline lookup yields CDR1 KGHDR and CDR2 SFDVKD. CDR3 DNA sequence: TGTGCCACTAGGAACGCGGGGGCAGATACGCAGTATTTT. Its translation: CATRNAGADTQYF.

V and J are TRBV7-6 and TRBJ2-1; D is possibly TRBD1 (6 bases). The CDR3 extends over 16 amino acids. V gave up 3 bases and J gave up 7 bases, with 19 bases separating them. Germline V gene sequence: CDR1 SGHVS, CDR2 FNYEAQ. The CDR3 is CASSFSLGQAYNEQFF. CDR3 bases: TGTGCCAGCAGCTTCTCGTTGGGACAAGCATATAATGAGCAGTTCTTC.

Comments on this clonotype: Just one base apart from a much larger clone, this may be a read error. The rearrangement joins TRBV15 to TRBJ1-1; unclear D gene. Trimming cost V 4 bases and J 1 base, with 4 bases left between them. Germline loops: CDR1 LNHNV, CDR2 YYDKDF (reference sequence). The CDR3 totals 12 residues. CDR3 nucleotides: TGTGCCACCAGCACGAAGAACACTGAAGCTTTCTTT. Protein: CATSTKNTEAFF. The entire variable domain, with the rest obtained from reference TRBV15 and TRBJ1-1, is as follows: DAMVIQNPRYQVTQFGKPVTLSCSQTLNHNVMYWYQQKSSQAPKLLFHYYDKDFNNEADTPDNFQSRRPNTSFCFLDIRSPGLGDTAMYLCATSTKNTEAFFGQGTRLTVV.

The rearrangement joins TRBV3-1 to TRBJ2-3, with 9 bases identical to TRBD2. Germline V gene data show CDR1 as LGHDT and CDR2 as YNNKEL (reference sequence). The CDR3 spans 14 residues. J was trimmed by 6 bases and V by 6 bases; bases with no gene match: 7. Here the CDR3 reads CASRDSGGGDTQYF. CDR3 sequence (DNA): TGTGCCAGCAGAGATAGCGGGGGTGGGGATACGCAGTATTTT.

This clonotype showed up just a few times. The CDR3 spells CASSLADGYTQYF. The CDR3 DNA sequence: TGTGCCAGCAGCTTAGCGGATGGATATACGCAGTATTTT. J is TRBJ2-3 and V is TRBV7-2; no firm D call. Germline V CDR1 and CDR2: SGHTA, FQGNSA. Between the trimmed V and J ends, which lost 0 bases and 7 bases, there was a span of 8 bases. CDR3 length: 13 residues.